These 12 T cell receptor beta chains came from one sample sequenced in a study of vaccination and CD4 T cells after COVID-19. No antigen is known for these receptors. Documented time point: late sampling 161 to 241 days after vaccination in a few convalescent patients. Specified treatment: roughly 10-day PBMC culture with coronavirus spike peptide pools or control peptides (ViraFEST assay). Researchers used the Oncomine TCR Beta short-read assay to sequence DNA from cultured CD4+ T cells. TCRdb itself ran the PCR reads through MiXCR, one entry per CDR3 protein. This sample has under 20,000 distinct CDR3 sequences, with about 51% found just once. Sequenced here: CD4+ T cells from blood, cultured in vitro, sampled about 7 months after SARS-CoV-2 vaccination. The receptors shown here come from a human donor who had recovered from COVID-19.

The chain recombines TRBV5-4 with TRBJ1-6; D gene uncertain. Germline CDR1 is SGHNT and CDR2 is YYREEE (reference sequence). The CDR3 totals 14 residues. Trimming removed 2 bases at V and 8 bases at J, with 11 bases between. CDR3 coding DNA: TGTGCCAGCAGCTTCGGGCGCGGTTATTCACCCCTCCACTTT. Protein sequence: CASSFGRGYSPLHF. The full variable domain, with the rest looked up from reference TRBV5-4 and TRBJ1-6, is ETGVTQSPTHLIKTRGQQVTLRCSSQSGHNTVSWYQQALGQGPQFIFQYYREEENGRGNFPPRFSGLQFPNYSSELNVNALELDDSALYLCASSFGRGYSPLHFGNGTRLTVT.

A few counts support this clonotype. This rearrangement joins TRBV6-1 to TRBJ1-6; 9 positions agree with TRBD1. The CDR3 spans 16 residues. The V segment lost 5 bases and the J segment 8 bases; nucleotides outside the gene matches: 10. Germline V CDR1 and CDR2: MNHNS, SASEGT. The CDR3: CASSKPQGAGDSPLHF. The DNA for the CDR3 is TGTGCCAGCAGTAAACCACAGGGGGCCGGGGATTCACCCCTCCACTTT.

This clonotype was counted between two and nine times. V is TRBV7-6 and J is TRBJ2-1; D ambiguous. The V and J ends lost 4 bases and 12 bases respectively, with 16 bases between them. The CDR3 totals 13 residues. CDR1 SGHVS and CDR2 FNYEAQ come from the germline V gene. CDR3 protein: CASSSGRYLGQFF. The DNA of the CDR3 is TGTGCCAGCAGCTCCGGCCGGTACCTGGGGCAGTTCTTC.

This clonotype was counted between two and nine times. The V and J genes are TRBV7-2 and TRBJ2-1, with TRBD2 matching over 7 bases. The V segment lost 1 base and the J segment 2 bases; nucleotides outside the gene matches: 5. CDR1 SGHTA and CDR2 FQGNSA come from the germline V gene. CDR3 length: 16 residues. The CDR3 coding sequence is TGTGCCAGCAGCTTAGTTGGCGGGAGAACCTACAATGAGCAGTTCTTC. It is translated as CASSLVGGRTYNEQFF.

This chain uses TRBV20-1 with TRBJ1-5, with 11 bases fitting TRBD1. Germline CDR1 and CDR2: DFQATT and SNEGSKA (reference sequence). V lost 3 bases to trimming and J lost 2 bases; unmatched junction nucleotides: 9. The CDR3 has 17 amino acids. Here the CDR3 reads CSARAGTGGVGNQPQHF. Written as DNA, the CDR3 is TGCAGTGCTAGGGCCGGGACAGGGGGGGTCGGCAATCAGCCCCAGCATTTT.

This clonotype has only a few counts. The V call is TRBV20-1, the J call TRBJ2-3; either TRBD1 or TRBD2 may supply D (5 bases each). V was clipped by 0 bases and J by 4 bases, with 14 bases between them. CDR1 is DFQATT, CDR2 SNEGSKA, per germline (reference sequence). This CDR3 is built from 15 residues. CDR3 sequence: CSARDRRGLPDTQYF. The CDR3 DNA follows: TGCAGTGCTAGAGACCGACGGGGCTTACCAGATACGCAGTATTTT.

The chain couples TRBV11-1 to TRBJ1-6, with D uncertain. This CDR3 is built from 16 residues. Germline lookup yields CDR1 SGHAT and CDR2 FQDESV (reference sequence). Between the trimmed V and J ends, which lost 5 bases and 0 bases, there was a span of 11 bases. CDR3 residues: CASSRRMSSYNSPLHF. The DNA of the CDR3 is TGTGCCAGCAGCCGCAGGATGAGCTCCTATAATTCACCCCTCCACTTT.

The CDR3 spells CSARVRGYEQYF. The CDR3 bases are TGCAGTGCTAGAGTTAGGGGATACGAGCAGTACTTC. The chain is built from TRBV20-1 and TRBJ2-7; TRBD1 is a possible D gene (5 bases). Germline V CDR1 and CDR2: DFQATT, SNEGSKA (reference sequence). The V gene lost 1 base and the J gene lost 4 bases, with 8 bases spanning the gap. CDR3 length equals 12 residues.

The V call is TRBV11-1, the J call TRBJ2-7; 7 nucleotides agree with TRBD1. The length of the CDR3 is 15 residues. Germline V CDR1 and CDR2: SGHAT, FQDESV (reference sequence). After removal of 3 bases from V and 0 bases from J, the junction contained 5 bases not matched to a gene. The CDR3 DNA follows: TGTGCCAGCAGCTTCGGACAGGACCTCTCCTACGAGCAGTACTTC. Translation: CASSFGQDLSYEQYF.

This clonotype has just a few counts. The V call is TRBV2, the J call TRBJ1-1; 10 bases fit TRBD1. Germline lookup yields CDR1 SNHLY and CDR2 FYNNEI. The CDR3 runs 14 residues. After removal of 5 bases from V and 5 bases from J, the junction contained 5 bases not matched to a gene. CDR3 region: CASSRQGALTEAFF. CDR3 nucleotide sequence: TGTGCCAGCAGTCGACAGGGGGCGCTAACTGAAGCTTTCTTT. The variable domain in full, with the rest retrieved from reference TRBV2 and TRBJ1-1, is EPEVTQTPSHQVTQMGQEVILRCVPISNHLYFYWYRQILGQKVEFLVSFYNNEISEKSEIFDDQFSVERPDGSNFTLKIRSTKLEDSAMYFCASSRQGALTEAFFGQGTRLTVV.

The chain employs TRBV5-5 and TRBJ2-3; D not certain. CDR1 is SGHKS and CDR2 is YYEKEE in the germline V gene (reference sequence). Trimming stripped 4 bases from V and 0 bases from J, with 6 bases between. The CDR3 runs 13 residues. Written as DNA, the CDR3 is TGTGCCAGCAGCGGAACAAGCACAGATACGCAGTATTTT. Protein: CASSGTSTDTQYF. The full variable domain, its missing parts supplied by reference TRBV5-5 and TRBJ2-3, is DAGVTQSPTHLIKTRGQQVTLRCSPISGHKSVSWYQQVLGQGPQFIFQYYEKEERGRGNFPDRFSARQFPNYSSELNVNALLLGDSALYLCASSGTSTDTQYFGPGTRLTVL.

There are a few counts of this clonotype. The rearrangement links TRBV7-2 to TRBJ1-1; D is unclear. The germline V gene encodes CDR1 SGHTA and CDR2 FQGNSA. The CDR3 is 15 residues long. V dropped 7 bases and J dropped 3 bases, with 18 bases sitting between them. CDR3 in amino acids: CASNFDPWQDTEAFF. The CDR3 DNA reads TGTGCCAGCAACTTTGACCCTTGGCAGGACACTGAAGCTTTCTTT.